The 24 T cell receptor beta chains reported below all come from one sample, sequenced in a study of post-analysis software for immune sequencing data. For these receptors, no antigen is known. General study points: Patients used a handful of TRBV segments, including TRBV5-6, TRBV5-1 and TRBV20-1, more often than controls.

Incorporated into the TCR beta cDNA libraries were unique molecular identifiers, which served to reduce PCR and sequencing biases. TCRdb independently ran MiXCR on the PCR reads; one entry per CDR3 protein. The sample has roughly 730,000 distinct CDR3 sequences; 25% to 30% are singletons. Sequencing was performed on blood. These receptors were obtained from a girl aged 10 to 17 with multiple sclerosis.

With respect to this clonotype: One end of the junction fails to match germline, which may point to a read error. V is TRBV10-3 and J is TRBJ2-2; 12 bases align to TRBD1. The germline V gene encodes CDR1 ENHRY and CDR2 SYGVKD. CDR3 length: 17 amino acids. DNA of the CDR3: TGTGCCATCAGTGATGGTGGGACAGGGGGCCTCACCGGGGAGCGGTTTTTT. Translating gives CAISDGGTGGLTGERFF.

In this sample, this clonotype turned up a few times. The V call is TRBV3-1, the J call TRBJ2-1; 7 bases map to TRBD2. This CDR3 region has 14 residues. The germline V gene encodes CDR1 LGHDT and CDR2 YNNKEL (reference sequence). After removal of 2 bases from V and 10 bases from J, the junction contained 8 bases not matched to a gene. The CDR3 nucleotides are TGTGCCAGCAGCCAACGGGGGACTAACCAAGAGCAGTTCTTC. This sequence encodes CASSQRGTNQEQFF.

The chain uses TRBV10-1 and TRBJ2-1; 8 bases agree with TRBD2. The CDR3 consists of 18 residues. The V gene end was trimmed by 0 bases and the J gene end by 7 bases; junction bases not matched to a gene: 14. Germline CDR1 reads WNHNN; CDR2 reads SYGVQD (reference sequence). In nucleotides, the CDR3 is TGCGCCAGCAGTGAGTCGGGGTCTTCAGCGGGAGCCAGAAATGAGCAGTTCTTC. This gives the protein CASSESGSSAGARNEQFF.

This clonotype was counted a few times. V usage is TRBV4-3 and J usage is TRBJ2-7; no firm D call. Germline V gene data show CDR1 as LGHNA and CDR2 as YSLEER. The CDR3 contains 15 residues. V shed 3 bases and J shed 0 bases, with 12 bases lying between them. The CDR3 loop is CASSQFHRSSYEQYF. The CDR3 DNA is TGCGCCAGCAGCCAGTTCCACCGGAGCTCCTACGAGCAGTACTTC.

This clonotype was observed once. As DNA, the CDR3 is TGCAGTGCTAGTCACCCTGGGGTGAAAGTAAATTCACCCCTCCACTTT. Protein product: CSASHPGVKVNSPLHF. This rearrangement joins TRBV20-1 to TRBJ1-6; D not certain. The CDR3 has 16 amino acids. CDR1 and CDR2 from the germline V gene are DFQATT and SNEGSKA (reference sequence). Trimming shortened V by 3 bases and J by 7 bases, and 19 bases separated the two germline ends.

The table lists this clonotype with a few counts. The chain has TRBV2 and TRBJ2-5, with 7 bases fitting TRBD1. Germline assignment: CDR1 SNHLY and CDR2 FYNNEI. The CDR3 contains 15 residues. J was trimmed by 5 bases and V by 2 bases; bases with no gene match: 8. The CDR3 region has the DNA TGTGCCAGCAGTGAATTTGGACAGGATCTGGAGACCCAGTACTTC. This codes for CASSEFGQDLETQYF.

This chain connects TRBV13 to TRBJ1-1, with TRBD1 as a possible D gene (5 bases). The germline V gene has CDR1 PRHDT and CDR2 FYEKMQ (reference sequence). This CDR3 is 12 amino acids long. With 2 bases removed from V and 6 bases from J, the gap between germline ends came to 7 bases. The CDR3 DNA reads TGTGCCAGCAGCTTACGGGGCCCTGAAGCTTTCTTT. It is translated as CASSLRGPEAFF.

The table lists this clonotype with a few counts. V gene TRBV15 combines with J gene TRBJ2-1; TRBD2 is a possible D gene (6 bases). Germline V gene data show CDR1 as LNHNV and CDR2 as YYDKDF (reference sequence). The CDR3 is made up of 16 amino acids. Deletions cut 2 bases from V and 6 bases from J, with 17 bases between. Written as DNA, the CDR3 is TGTGCCACCAGCAGAACCGGGACTTGGCTGCCCAATGAGCAGTTCTTC. As protein: CATSRTGTWLPNEQFF.

The sample holds a few counts of this clonotype. The chain combines TRBV4-3 with TRBJ2-7; D remains unclear. Germline V CDR1 and CDR2: LGHNA, YSLEER. V dropped 0 bases and J dropped 0 bases, with 12 bases sitting between them. This CDR3 is built from 16 residues. CDR3 sequence: CASSQEKGASSYEQYF. The CDR3 DNA reads TGCGCCAGCAGCCAAGAGAAAGGCGCCAGCTCCTACGAGCAGTACTTC.

The chain combines TRBV5-1 with TRBJ2-5; D ambiguous. In germline, CDR1 is SGHRS, CDR2 YFSETQ. The V gene lost 3 bases and the J gene lost 4 bases, with 16 bases spanning the gap. The CDR3 spans 15 residues. The CDR3 DNA sequence: TGCGCCAGCAGCTCGGAACCGACTTTTGGAGAGACCCAGTACTTC. Translation gives CASSSEPTFGETQYF.

The table lists this clonotype with a few counts. The chain joins TRBV12-3 or TRBV12-4 to TRBJ2-1; 8 bases are a match to TRBD2. The trim removed 8 bases at V and 4 bases at J, leaving 7 bases unmatched. CDR3 length: 14 residues. Here the CDR3 reads CASRGREVYNEQFF. CDR3 sequence (DNA): TGTGCCAGCCGGGGGCGGGAGGTGTACAATGAGCAGTTCTTC.

The sample holds a few counts of this clonotype. This rearrangement joins TRBV5-1 to TRBJ2-1; 14 bases are shared with TRBD2. The V segment lost 4 bases and the J segment 12 bases; nucleotides outside the gene matches: 9. This CDR3 is 15 amino acids long. Germline CDR1 and CDR2: SGHRS and YFSETQ. This CDR3 reads CASSPGLAGGQRQFF. DNA for the CDR3: TGCGCCAGCAGCCCCGGACTAGCGGGGGGCCAAAGGCAGTTCTTC.

Only a few counts were recorded for this clonotype. The chain is built from TRBV7-2 and TRBJ2-3; 12 nucleotides agree with TRBD2. Germline V gene data show CDR1 as SGHTA and CDR2 as FQGNSA. V trimming: 1 base; J trimming: 4 bases; junction bases outside the gene matches: 3. The CDR3 totals 16 residues. The CDR3 sequence: CASSLVGLAGADTQYF. The CDR3 DNA follows: TGTGCCAGCAGCTTAGTGGGACTAGCGGGCGCAGATACGCAGTATTTT.

This clonotype came up a few times. The chain has TRBV14 and TRBJ2-3; the D is unclear. Trimming shortened V by 0 bases and J by 0 bases, and 10 bases separated the two germline ends. CDR3 length: 16 amino acids. CDR1 SGHDN and CDR2 FVKESK come from the germline V gene. In DNA form, the CDR3 reads TGTGCCAGCAGCCAAGAACGCAGAGCTAGCACAGATACGCAGTATTTT. It codes for CASSQERRASTDTQYF.

The chain uses TRBV4-2 and TRBJ2-5, with D tentatively TRBD2 (5 bases). V was cut by 2 bases and J by 7 bases, with 11 bases left in between. Per the germline V gene, CDR1 is LGHNA and CDR2 is YNFKEQ. This CDR3 contains 13 residues. The CDR3 reads CASSQTAGGTQYF. The CDR3 DNA follows: TGTGCCAGCAGCCAAACGGCGGGTGGGACCCAGTACTTC.

V and J are TRBV20-1 and TRBJ1-2, with D possibly TRBD1 on 6 matching bases. The germline V gene encodes CDR1 DFQATT and CDR2 SNEGSKA (reference sequence). V was cut by 6 bases and J by 8 bases, with 16 bases left in between. The CDR3 loop spans 12 amino acids. CDR3: CSATDRPGGYTF. DNA of the CDR3: TGCAGTGCAACGGACAGACCGGGGGGCTACACCTTC.

This clonotype was counted ten times or more. The chain uses TRBV29-1 and TRBJ2-1, with D hard to call. Germline loops: CDR1 SQVTM, CDR2 ANQGSEA. The V and J ends lost 4 bases and 7 bases respectively, with 11 bases between them. The CDR3 contains 12 residues. CDR3 coding DNA: TGCAGCGTTGGTGTCAGCCTGAATGAGCAGTTCTTC. Amino acids: CSVGVSLNEQFF.

This clonotype was seen a few times. The J gene is TRBJ2-3, the V gene TRBV29-1; 8 bases agree with TRBD1. The ends lost 7 bases at V and 1 base at J; junction bases unmatched: 7. The germline V gene has CDR1 SQVTM and CDR2 ANQGSEA. This CDR3 has 14 amino acids. For the CDR3, the DNA is TGCAGCGCTGTGACAGGGGTTGGCACAGATACGCAGTATTTT. This sequence encodes CSAVTGVGTDTQYF.

The genes are TRBV7-9 and TRBJ1-1; perhaps TRBD1 as D (5 bases). CDR1 is SEHNR, CDR2 FQNEAQ, per germline (reference sequence). V was pared by 0 bases and J by 8 bases, with 13 bases between. This CDR3 contains 14 residues. CDR3 bases: TGTGCCAGCAGCTTAGCGGGGCCCCGTGAAGAAGCTTTCTTT. Translated, it gives CASSLAGPREEAFF.

Regarding this clonotype: One end of the junction does not line up with germline, which may come from a read error. The V call is TRBV7-2, the J call TRBJ2-1; 8 bases agree with TRBD1. Germline loops: CDR1 SGHTA, CDR2 FQGNSA. The CDR3 is made up of 14 amino acids. CDR3 sequence (DNA): TGTGCCAGCAGCTTAGCGACAGGGGACAATGGGCAGTTCTTC. It is translated as CASSLATGDNGQFF.

The rearrangement joins TRBV18 to TRBJ1-1; unclear D gene. The CDR3 totals 14 residues. The V gene lost 3 bases and the J gene lost 3 bases, with 11 bases spanning the gap. Germline V gene lookup returns CDR1 KGHSH and CDR2 LQKENI. The CDR3 loop is CASSPTDGDTEAFF. DNA for the CDR3: TGTGCCAGCTCACCGACGGACGGGGACACTGAAGCTTTCTTT.

Worth noting for this clonotype: A read error may be the cause here, since a much bigger clone is one base away. The chain links TRBV6-5 to TRBJ2-5, with D tentatively TRBD2 (6 bases). Germline V lookup: CDR1 MNHEY, CDR2 SVGAGI. This CDR3 comprises 12 residues. Trimming took 8 bases from V and 5 from J, leaving 12 bases between them. CDR3 coding DNA: TGTGCCAGCGGGACTCCGGGGGAGACCCAGTACTTC. Its translation is CASGTPGETQYF.

J is TRBJ2-1 and V is TRBV7-2; 10 bases align to TRBD1. The CDR3 length is 15 residues. V dropped 5 bases and J dropped 4; count of bases not matched to a gene: 5. CDR1 and CDR2 (germline): SGHTA, FQGNSA. The CDR3 DNA is TGTGCCAGCAGCACCGGGACAGGGGAATACAATGAGCAGTTCTTC. It encodes CASSTGTGEYNEQFF.

The V gene is TRBV5-1, the J gene TRBJ2-5; D gene uncertain. Germline V lookup: CDR1 SGHRS, CDR2 YFSETQ. The germline V and J ends were trimmed by 8 bases and 4 bases, with 6 bases remaining between them. This CDR3 comprises 10 residues. For the CDR3, the DNA is TGCGCCAGTTACGGAGAGACCCAGTACTTC. It yields the protein CASYGETQYF.